This TCR beta chain was sequenced in a study of blood T cell repertoires in COVID-19. About the study: Collection of acute and convalescent COVID-19 samples took place in the United States, Italy and Spain. The analysed material was cDNA or gDNA that came from T cells, B-cell-depleted T cells, or PBMCs.

Trimming cost V 5 bases and J 4 bases; bases outside gene matches: 11. Looked up from germline, CDR1 is LNHNV and CDR2 is YYDKDF (reference sequence). There are 17 residues in the CDR3. The authors' processing: Amplified reference gene primers provided the basis for estimating nucleated cell counts. Data came from immunoSEQ multiplex PCR; TCRdb stores just in-frame clones and leaves some out. V and J calls and clone size are as listed in that table; D and trimming were resolved from the DNA. The sample records over 60,000 clones, less than 85% being singletons. The rearrangement uses TRBV15 and TRBJ2-1; 10 nucleotides agree with TRBD1. The origin of this receptor is an elderly man with active COVID-19. The sequenced sample was peripheral blood. The CDR3 spells CATSFKPGQGTYNEQFF. As DNA, the CDR3 is TGTGCCACCAGCTTTAAGCCGGGACAGGGGACTTACAATGAGCAGTTCTTC.